A selection of T cell receptor beta chains follows, all from one sample in a study of shared clonotypes between healthy human individuals. Data came from immunoSEQ multiplex PCR; TCRdb stores just in-frame clones and leaves some out. The sample consists of about 2.1 million clones, 85% to 95% of them appearing once. Source material: naive CD8+ T cells from PBMCs. Every receptor here comes from a man between 18 and 29 years old in good health. Some clones in this sample may be carry-over from other donors' samples. The CDR3 runs from the conserved cysteine through the conserved F or W. The listing skips clone size in some rows; elsewhere it reads once, few, many or a size class.

v_call	j_call	clone_size	cdr3_aa
TRBV15	TRBJ1-1	NA	CATSREDSFISRDTEAFF
TRBV10-3	TRBJ2-5	NA	CAISVRGQETQYF
TRBV27	TRBJ2-5	NA	CASSNRLQETQYF
TRBV4-1	TRBJ1-5	NA	CASRRTTQPSNQPQHF
TRBV9	TRBJ2-3	NA	CASSVAGDPPDTQYF
TRBV19	TRBJ2-7	NA	CASSQGREQYF
TRBV2	TRBJ2-7	NA	CASRVGSYEQYF
TRBV29-1	TRBJ1-1	NA	CSVIGGHMNTEAFF
TRBV9	TRBJ2-3	NA	CASSVAGKVFADTQYF
TRBV28	TRBJ1-2	NA	CASSLGPRDDPANYGYTF
TRBV19	TRBJ2-7	NA	CASSPGLAESDEQYF
TRBV27	TRBJ1-1	NA	CASSLRRGREAFF
TRBV27	TRBJ1-1	NA	CASSLLWGNTEAFF
TRBV5-1	TRBJ2-1	once	CASSLGRLAGGTTTTSSYNEQFF
TRBV5-1	TRBJ2-6	NA	CASSLDGANVLTF
TRBV19	TRBJ2-2	NA	CASSWGLDTGELFF
TRBV13	TRBJ1-5	NA	CASSTRQGTNQPQHF
TRBV28	TRBJ1-2	NA	CASSGTDPFYGYTF
TRBV19	TRBJ1-5	NA	CASTPDRGGNQPQHF
TRBV6-1	TRBJ2-3	NA	CASSDFSHSRTDTQYF
TRBV5-6	TRBJ2-5	NA	CASSLSGLNRGQGETQYF
TRBV7-2	TRBJ1-2	NA	CASSLVPEGAGGYTF
TRBV4-3	TRBJ2-3	NA	CACSQTTSGSRGTQYF
TRBV7-6	TRBJ2-7	once	CATRGVGGCEQYF
TRBV10-2	TRBJ2-3	NA	CASSSREGPDTQYF
TRBV4-1	TRBJ2-2	NA	CASSQDGTGGTGELFF
TRBV18	TRBJ2-5	NA	CASSPNDRKETQYF
TRBV29-1	TRBJ2-3	NA	CSVVGWDRAIDTQYF
TRBV7-7	TRBJ2-5	NA	CASSLRLAGGPPQETQYF
TRBV28	TRBJ1-1	NA	CASSFLKVRTGLNTEAFF
TRBV5-8	TRBJ1-5	NA	CASSLIQGVGQPQHF
TRBV14	TRBJ2-1	NA	CASSHMTGYSEQFF
TRBV9	TRBJ1-2	NA	CASSGGQGEHYGYTF
TRBV5-8	TRBJ2-7	NA	CASSSKGTSVTYEQYF
TRBV6-4	TRBJ2-7	NA	CASSDSLWHEQYF
TRBV7-9	TRBJ2-2	NA	CASSLSLAGELFF
TRBV27	TRBJ1-2	NA	CASRGTGGLGYTF
TRBV7-9	TRBJ2-2	NA	CASSFPRRGVDTGELFF
TRBV5-6	TRBJ2-7	NA	CASSLRLYEQYF
TRBV7-9	TRBJ2-3	NA	CASIRGGGLAGARTDTQYF
TRBV11-2	TRBJ2-7	NA	CASSPGQLSYEQYF
TRBV6-5	TRBJ2-1	NA	CASSGSGTAYNEQFF
TRBV9	TRBJ2-7	NA	CASSAPSSYEQYF
TRBV9	TRBJ2-1	NA	CASSQYRGENEQFF
TRBV28	TRBJ1-6	NA	CAVEDVGSYSPLHF
TRBV28	TRBJ2-7	NA	CASSLLGTATYEQYF
TRBV4-1	TRBJ2-7	NA	CASSQVMVGPYEQYF
TRBV4-3	TRBJ1-1	NA	CASSHRQGMNTEAFF
TRBV2	TRBJ1-5	NA	CASRRGVTFTQPSNQPQHF
TRBV27	TRBJ2-1	few	CASSLYNEQFF
TRBV4-1	TRBJ2-7	NA	CASSQGVPSAPDYEQYF
TRBV14	TRBJ2-1	once	CASSQERLAGGDEQFF
TRBV27	TRBJ1-1	NA	CASSPTLGTLTEAFF
TRBV28	TRBJ2-7	once	CASSYSPGGRAYEQYF
TRBV28	TRBJ2-4	NA	CASSLQGDPKNIQYF
TRBV29-1	NA	NA	CSVDEGGLGNEQYF
TRBV4-1	TRBJ2-1	once	CASSQVGGRLDEQFF
TRBV19	TRBJ2-7	once	CASTPGQGYEQYF
TRBV11-2	TRBJ1-2	NA	CASSLDILGLNYGYTF